The 20 T cell receptor beta chains below all came from one sample that was sequenced in a study of OX40 agonist ivuxolimab in advanced cancers. The protocol was immunoSEQ multiplex PCR, while the TCRdb copy is restricted to in-frame clones and leaves out a portion. The data show 75,000 to 100,000 clones, 90% seen once. The specimen was CD4+ or CD8+ T cells sorted from blood, collected in a trial of the OX40 agonist ivuxolimab. All receptors derive from an adult with an advanced solid tumor such as melanoma, head and neck, liver or kidney cancer.

The rearrangement joins TRBV9 to TRBJ2-3, with unresolved D. CDR1 and CDR2 (germline): SGDLS, YYNGEE. The V gene lost 4 bases and the J gene lost 6 bases, with 12 bases spanning the gap. There are 13 residues in the CDR3. The chain's CDR3 is CASSPPVYDTQYF. CDR3 DNA: TGTGCCAGCAGCCCCCCCGTCTATGATACGCAGTATTTT.

The chain links TRBV19 to TRBJ2-7; D call uncertain. V was shortened by 5 bases and J by 7 bases, with 15 bases between the two germline ends. Per germline, CDR1 LNHDA and CDR2 SQIVND (reference sequence). This CDR3 spans 13 amino acids. The CDR3 is CASSLGNAAEQYF. The CDR3 bases are TGTGCCAGTAGTTTGGGCAATGCCGCTGAGCAGTACTTC.

The chain links TRBV4-3 to TRBJ2-2; D is possibly TRBD1 or TRBD2 (5 bases each). CDR1 LGHNA and CDR2 YSLEER come from the germline V gene. With 0 bases removed from V and 2 bases from J, the gap between germline ends came to 7 bases. The CDR3 covers 15 residues. The CDR3 region is CASSQDGGNTGELFF. CDR3 nucleotide sequence: TGCGCCAGCAGCCAAGATGGGGGAAACACCGGGGAGCTGTTTTTT.

V gene TRBV5-1 combines with J gene TRBJ1-1, with D unclear. CDR3 length: 15 amino acids. Germline CDR1 reads SGHRS; CDR2 reads YFSETQ. V shed 6 bases and J shed 2 bases, with 17 bases lying between them. In DNA form, the CDR3 reads TGCGCCAGCACCTTATCTCAGGAGTTCAACACTGAAGCTTTCTTT. It translates to CASTLSQEFNTEAFF.

V gene TRBV18 combines with J gene TRBJ2-1, with D possibly matching TRBD2 (6 bases). V lost 3 bases, J lost 9 bases, and 12 bases lay in between. This CDR3 has 13 residues. The germline V gene has CDR1 KGHSH and CDR2 LQKENI. The DNA of the CDR3 is TGTGCCAGCTCACCTTTTTTCGGGGGTGAGCAGTTCTTC. Its protein product is CASSPFFGGEQFF.

CDR3 DNA sequence: TGTGCCAGCAGCCAAGAAGACGCTCTGAGCACAGATACGCAGTATTTT. It specifies CASSQEDALSTDTQYF. The J gene is TRBJ2-3, the V gene TRBV14; D unresolved. CDR1 is SGHDN, CDR2 FVKESK, per germline. This CDR3 spans 16 amino acids. Trimming cost V 0 bases and J 0 bases, with 10 bases left between them.

The chain carries TRBV28 and TRBJ1-2; TRBD1 agrees at 8 bases. CDR1 and CDR2 from the germline V gene are MDHEN and SYDVKM. The CDR3 covers 14 residues. Trimming took 3 bases from V and 11 from J; bases not matched to a gene: 11. CDR3 loop: CASSFRDRSYGYTF. The DNA for the CDR3 is TGTGCCAGCAGTTTCCGGGACAGGTCTTACGGTTACACCTTC.

The chain is built from TRBV11-2 and TRBJ2-7, with 8 bases that match TRBD1. Germline CDR1 SGHAT, CDR2 FQNNGV. The length of the CDR3 is 15 residues. V gave up 6 bases and J gave up 3 bases; unmatched junction bases: 10. The CDR3 nucleotides are TGTGCCAGCAGTTATCCCGGGACAGGCGTCTACGAGCAGTACTTC. This sequence encodes CASSYPGTGVYEQYF.

The chain links TRBV28 to TRBJ1-4; TRBD1 is a possible D gene (6 bases). The germline gives CDR1 MDHEN, CDR2 SYDVKM. The length of the CDR3 is 14 residues. Trimming stripped 6 bases from V and 8 bases from J, with 16 bases between. CDR3 sequence: CASRVGGGEEKLFF. The CDR3 DNA reads TGTGCCAGCAGGGTAGGGGGAGGTGAAGAAAAACTGTTTTTT.

The rearrangement joins TRBV11-3 to TRBJ2-7; tentatively, D is TRBD1 (5 bases). The V gene lost 5 bases and the J gene lost 1 base, with 6 bases spanning the gap. This CDR3 is 12 amino acids long. Germline-derived CDR1 and CDR2 are SGHNT and YENEEA. CDR3 region: CASSRQSYEQYF. The DNA of the CDR3 is TGTGCCAGCAGCCGACAGTCCTACGAGCAGTACTTC. Based on the CDR3 plus reference TRBV11-3 and TRBJ2-7, the full variable domain is EAGVVQSPRYKIIEKKQPVAFWCNPISGHNTLYWYLQNLGQGPELLIRYENEEAVDDSQLPKDRFSAERLKGVDSTLKIQPAELGDSAVYLCASSRQSYEQYFGPGTRLTVT.

The V call is TRBV18, the J call TRBJ2-7; TRBD1 matches 7 bases. This CDR3 is 13 amino acids long. V lost 3 bases, J lost 4 bases, and 3 bases stayed unmatched. Looked up from germline, CDR1 is KGHSH and CDR2 is LQKENI. The CDR3 nucleotides read TGTGCCAGCTCACCTAACAGGGGTTACGAGCAGTACTTC. The encoded protein is CASSPNRGYEQYF.

The chain employs TRBV18 and TRBJ2-2; D gene ambiguous. V lost 1 base and J 1 base, leaving 1 base between the germline ends. There are 13 residues in the CDR3. Germline CDR1 and CDR2: KGHSH and LQKENI. CDR3 in amino acids: CASSPQNTGELFF. In DNA form, the CDR3 reads TGTGCCAGCTCACCACAGAACACCGGGGAGCTGTTTTTT.

This chain connects TRBV21-1 to TRBJ1-2. TRBV21-1 is shown as a pseudogene. CDR3 length: 14 residues. The CDR3 here is CASSKGGGEYGYTF. The CDR3 DNA reads as TGTGCCAGCAGCAAAGGGGGAGGGGAATATGGCTACACCTTC.

The chain has TRBV21-1 and TRBJ1-2. TRBV21-1 is listed as a pseudogene. This CDR3 has 14 amino acids. The CDR3 DNA sequence: TGTGCCAGCAGCAATAACTGGGGGGGCTATGGCTACACCTTC. This codes for CASSNNWGGYGYTF.

This sequence joins TRBV18 and TRBJ2-3; 8 bases fit TRBD2. The trim removed 6 bases at V and 2 bases at J, leaving 7 bases unmatched. Germline V gene lookup returns CDR1 KGHSH and CDR2 LQKENI. The CDR3 consists of 15 residues. The CDR3 DNA is TGTGCCAGCTCCGCAAATAGCGGGAACACAGATACGCAGTATTTT. This gives the protein CASSANSGNTDTQYF.

The rearrangement uses TRBV18 and TRBJ1-1; TRBD1 is a possible D gene (6 bases). Trimming stripped 2 bases from V and 5 bases from J, with 12 bases between. There are 14 residues in the CDR3. Germline V lookup: CDR1 KGHSH, CDR2 LQKENI. Here the CDR3 DNA reads TGTGCCAGCTCACCAGGTCCAGGGGATACTGAAGCTTTCTTT. This encodes CASSPGPGDTEAFF.

The gene calls are TRBV11-3 and TRBJ2-2, with 10 bases lining up with TRBD1. Per germline, CDR1 SGHNT and CDR2 YENEEA. V was pared by 4 bases and J by 4 bases, with 18 bases of the junction left unmatched. This CDR3 spans 20 amino acids. The CDR3 here is CASSSPAGQGFLRGTGELFF. DNA of the CDR3: TGTGCCAGCAGCTCTCCGGCGGGACAGGGGTTTCTTAGAGGCACCGGGGAGCTGTTTTTT. Combining the CDR3 with reference TRBV11-3 and TRBJ2-2 gives the whole variable domain EAGVVQSPRYKIIEKKQPVAFWCNPISGHNTLYWYLQNLGQGPELLIRYENEEAVDDSQLPKDRFSAERLKGVDSTLKIQPAELGDSAVYLCASSSPAGQGFLRGTGELFFGEGSRLTVL.

J is TRBJ2-2 and V is TRBV7-8, with 10 bases lining up with TRBD2. Trimming removed 2 bases from V and 5 bases from J; junction bases left unmatched: 11. Germline values: CDR1 SGHVS, CDR2 FQNEAQ. The CDR3 extends over 18 amino acids. The CDR3 nucleotides are TGTGCCAGCAGCTTAACCCTAGCGGGAGTCCTGGGGACCGGGGAGCTGTTTTTT. It translates to CASSLTLAGVLGTGELFF.

The rearrangement uses TRBV4-1 and TRBJ2-7, with D perhaps TRBD2 (5 bases). The CDR3 is 13 residues long. With 4 bases removed from V and 1 base from J, the gap between germline ends came to 8 bases. Germline CDR1 and CDR2: MGHRA and YSYEKL. The CDR3 here is CASSLGESYEQYF. The CDR3 coding sequence is TGCGCCAGCAGCCTTGGGGAGTCCTACGAGCAGTACTTC.

The chain links TRBV18 to TRBJ1-5; a possible D gene is TRBD1 (6 bases). Germline V lookup: CDR1 KGHSH, CDR2 LQKENI. Trimming shortened V by 2 bases and J by 5 bases, and 16 bases separated the two germline ends. There are 16 residues in the CDR3. CDR3 sequence reads: CASSPTYRDYDQPQHF. The CDR3 DNA is TGTGCCAGCTCACCAACATACAGGGATTACGATCAGCCCCAGCATTTT.